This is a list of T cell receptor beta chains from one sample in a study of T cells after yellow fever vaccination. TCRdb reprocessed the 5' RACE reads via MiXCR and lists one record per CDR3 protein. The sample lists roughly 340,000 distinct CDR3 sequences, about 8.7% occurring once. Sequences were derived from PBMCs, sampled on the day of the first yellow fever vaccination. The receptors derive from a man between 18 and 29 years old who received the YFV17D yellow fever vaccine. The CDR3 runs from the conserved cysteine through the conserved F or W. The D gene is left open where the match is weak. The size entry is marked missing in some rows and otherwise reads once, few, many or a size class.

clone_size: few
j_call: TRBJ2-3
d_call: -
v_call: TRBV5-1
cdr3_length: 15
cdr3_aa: CASSPEGRLVDTQYF
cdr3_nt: TGCGCCAGCAGCCCGGAGGGCCGGCTGGTGGATACGCAGTATTTT

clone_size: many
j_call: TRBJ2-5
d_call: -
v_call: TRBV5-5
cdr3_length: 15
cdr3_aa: CASSFLQGNEETQYF
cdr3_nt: TGTGCCAGCAGCTTTCTACAGGGAAATGAAGAGACCCAGTACTTC

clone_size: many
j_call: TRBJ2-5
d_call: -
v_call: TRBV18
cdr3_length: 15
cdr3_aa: CASSRGQRYQETQYF
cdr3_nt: TGTGCCAGCTCACGAGGACAGAGGTACCAAGAGACCCAGTACTTC

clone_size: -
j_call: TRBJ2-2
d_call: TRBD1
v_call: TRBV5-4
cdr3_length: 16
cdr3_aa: CASSLRTGANPGELFF
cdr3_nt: TGTGCCAGCAGCCTACGGACAGGGGCGAATCCCGGGGAGCTGTTTTTT

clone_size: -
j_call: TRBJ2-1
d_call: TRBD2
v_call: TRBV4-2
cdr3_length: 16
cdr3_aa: CASSHFLAGGYNEQFF
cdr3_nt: TGTGCCAGCAGCCACTTCCTAGCGGGGGGGTACAATGAGCAGTTCTTC

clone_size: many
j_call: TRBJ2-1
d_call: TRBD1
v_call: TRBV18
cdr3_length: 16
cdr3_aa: CASSPMAGGKYGEQFF
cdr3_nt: TGTGCCAGCTCCCCGATGGCAGGGGGCAAATACGGTGAGCAGTTCTTC

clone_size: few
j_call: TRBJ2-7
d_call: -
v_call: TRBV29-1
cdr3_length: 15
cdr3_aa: CSVESQDGRAYEQYF
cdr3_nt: TGCAGCGTTGAAAGCCAGGACGGAAGGGCCTACGAGCAGTACTTC

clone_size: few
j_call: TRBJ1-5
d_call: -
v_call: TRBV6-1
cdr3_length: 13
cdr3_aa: CASSGGGVWPQHF
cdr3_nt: TGTGCCAGCAGTGGGGGAGGGGTCTGGCCCCAGCATTTT

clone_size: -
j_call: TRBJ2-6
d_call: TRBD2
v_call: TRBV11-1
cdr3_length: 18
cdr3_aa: CASSLGASGGAGANVLTF
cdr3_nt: TGTGCCAGCAGCTTAGGGGCTAGCGGGGGGGCTGGGGCCAACGTCCTGACTTTC

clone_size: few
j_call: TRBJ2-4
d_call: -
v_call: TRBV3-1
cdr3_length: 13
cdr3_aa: CASSQLAKNIQYF
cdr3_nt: TGTGCCAGCAGCCAGCTAGCCAAAAACATTCAGTACTTC

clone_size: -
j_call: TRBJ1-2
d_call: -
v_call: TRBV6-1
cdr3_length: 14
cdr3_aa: CASRTRGSAYGYTF
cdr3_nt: TGTGCCAGCAGGACCCGGGGGTCGGCGTATGGCTACACCTTC

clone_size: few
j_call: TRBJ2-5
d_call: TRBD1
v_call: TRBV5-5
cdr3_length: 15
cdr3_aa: CASSLAGTGPETQYF
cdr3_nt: TGTGCCAGCAGCTTAGCCGGGACAGGGCCTGAGACCCAGTACTTC

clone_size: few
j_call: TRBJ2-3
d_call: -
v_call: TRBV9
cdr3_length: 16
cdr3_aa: CASSVVGGQYTDTQYF
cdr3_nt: TGTGCCAGCAGCGTAGTGGGGGGGCAATACACAGATACGCAGTATTTT

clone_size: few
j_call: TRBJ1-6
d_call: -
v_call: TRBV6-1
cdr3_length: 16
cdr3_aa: CASRPEGLRSNSPLHF
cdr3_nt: TGTGCCAGCAGGCCAGAAGGGCTACGGAGTAATTCACCCCTCCACTTT

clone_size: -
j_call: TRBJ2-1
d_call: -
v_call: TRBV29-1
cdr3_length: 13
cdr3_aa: CSPRLVEGNEQFF
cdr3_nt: TGCAGCCCCCGTCTGGTTGAGGGCAATGAGCAGTTCTTC

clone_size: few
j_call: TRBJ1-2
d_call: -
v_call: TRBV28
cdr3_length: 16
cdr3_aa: CASKSPGGPGNGGYTF
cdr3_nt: TGTGCCAGCAAATCCCCCGGGGGGCCGGGGAACGGGGGCTACACCTTC

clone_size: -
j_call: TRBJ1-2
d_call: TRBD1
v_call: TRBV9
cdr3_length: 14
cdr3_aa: CASSPGGTAYGYTF
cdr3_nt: TGTGCCAGCAGCCCGGGGGGGACAGCCTATGGCTACACCTTC

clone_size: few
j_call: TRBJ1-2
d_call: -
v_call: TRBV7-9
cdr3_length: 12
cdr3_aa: CATPRDYYGYTF
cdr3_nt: TGTGCCACTCCACGGGATTACTATGGCTACACCTTC

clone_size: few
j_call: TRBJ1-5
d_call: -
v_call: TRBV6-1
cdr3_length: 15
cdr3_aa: CASRVGGYSNQPQHF
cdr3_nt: TGTGCCAGCAGAGTCGGTGGTTATAGCAATCAGCCCCAGCATTTT

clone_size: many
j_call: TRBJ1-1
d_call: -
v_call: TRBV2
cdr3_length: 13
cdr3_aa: CASSLRDISEAFF
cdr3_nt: TGTGCCAGCAGTTTGCGGGACATATCTGAAGCTTTCTTT

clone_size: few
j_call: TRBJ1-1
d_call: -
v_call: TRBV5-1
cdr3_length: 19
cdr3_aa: CASSLVGAASFRGRTEAFF
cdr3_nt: TGCGCCAGCAGCTTGGTGGGTGCGGCTTCCTTTAGGGGACGCACTGAAGCTTTCTTT

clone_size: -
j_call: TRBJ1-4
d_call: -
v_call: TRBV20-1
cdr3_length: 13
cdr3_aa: CSAEETYNEKLFF
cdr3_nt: TGCAGTGCTGAGGAAACTTATAATGAAAAACTGTTTTTT

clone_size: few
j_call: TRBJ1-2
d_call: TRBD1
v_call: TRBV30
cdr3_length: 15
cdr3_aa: CAWSKPTGSGYGYTF
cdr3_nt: TGTGCCTGGAGTAAACCGACAGGGAGTGGGTATGGCTACACCTTC

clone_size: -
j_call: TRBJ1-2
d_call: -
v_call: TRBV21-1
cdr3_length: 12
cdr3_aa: CASSKADRGYTF
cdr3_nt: TGTGCCAGCAGCAAAGCAGACCGGGGCTACACCTTC

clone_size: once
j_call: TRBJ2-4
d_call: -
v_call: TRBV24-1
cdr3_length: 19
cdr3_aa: CATIFLQTPGPLAKNIQYF
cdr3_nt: TGTGCCACCATCTTCCTCCAAACCCCGGGACCACTAGCCAAAAACATTCAGTACTTC

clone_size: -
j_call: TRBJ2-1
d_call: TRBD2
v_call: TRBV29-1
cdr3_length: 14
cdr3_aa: CSARLAEGLEEQFF
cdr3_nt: TGCAGCGCCCGGCTAGCGGAGGGGCTAGAGGAGCAGTTCTTC

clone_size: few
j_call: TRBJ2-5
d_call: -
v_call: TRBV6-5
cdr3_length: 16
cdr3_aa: CASSYSGAQTPETQYF
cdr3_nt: TGTGCCAGCAGTTACTCAGGGGCACAGACACCGGAGACCCAGTACTTC

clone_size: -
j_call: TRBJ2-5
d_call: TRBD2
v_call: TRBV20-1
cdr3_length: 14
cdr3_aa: CSAIRDYVTETQYF
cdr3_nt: TGCAGTGCTATCCGGGACTATGTTACGGAGACCCAGTACTTC

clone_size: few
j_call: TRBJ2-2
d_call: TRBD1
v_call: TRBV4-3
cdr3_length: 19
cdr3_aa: CASSPRLLTGGENTGELFF
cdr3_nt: TGCGCCAGCAGCCCCCGATTACTTACAGGGGGTGAAAACACCGGGGAGCTGTTTTTT

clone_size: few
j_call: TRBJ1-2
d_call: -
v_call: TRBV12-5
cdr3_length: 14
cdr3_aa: CASGPGGRAGGYTF
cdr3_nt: TGTGCTAGTGGTCCCGGGGGCAGGGCGGGTGGCTACACCTTC

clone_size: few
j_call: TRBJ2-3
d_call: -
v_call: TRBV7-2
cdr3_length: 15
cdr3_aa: CASSLEMGMGNTQYF
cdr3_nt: TGTGCCAGCAGCTTAGAGATGGGGATGGGGAATACGCAGTATTTT

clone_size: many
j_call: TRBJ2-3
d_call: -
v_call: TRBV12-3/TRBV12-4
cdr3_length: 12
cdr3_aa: CASSSTGDTQYF
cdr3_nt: TGTGCCAGCAGTTCGACAGGAGATACGCAGTATTTT

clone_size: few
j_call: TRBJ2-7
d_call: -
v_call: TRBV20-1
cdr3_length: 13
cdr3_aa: CSAGSGLSYEQYF
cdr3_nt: TGCAGTGCTGGGTCGGGGCTTTCCTACGAGCAGTACTTC

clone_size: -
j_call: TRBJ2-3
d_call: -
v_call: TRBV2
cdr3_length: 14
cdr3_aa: CASSALSDYQTQYF
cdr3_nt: TGTGCCAGCAGCGCTTTGTCGGACTACCAGACGCAGTATTTT

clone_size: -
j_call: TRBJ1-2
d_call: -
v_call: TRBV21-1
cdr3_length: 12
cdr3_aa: CASSKCGHLYTF
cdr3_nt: TGTGCCAGCAGCAAATGTGGTCACCTCTACACCTTC

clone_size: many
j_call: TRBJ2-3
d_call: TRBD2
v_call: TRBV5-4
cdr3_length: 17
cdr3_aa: CASSFSAGGLGTDTQYF
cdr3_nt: TGTGCCAGCAGCTTTTCAGCGGGGGGGCTGGGCACAGATACGCAGTATTTT

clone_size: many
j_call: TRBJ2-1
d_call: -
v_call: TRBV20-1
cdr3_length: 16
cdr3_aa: CSARDGRKDPYNEQFF
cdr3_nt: TGCAGTGCTAGAGATGGCAGGAAAGATCCCTACAATGAGCAGTTCTTC

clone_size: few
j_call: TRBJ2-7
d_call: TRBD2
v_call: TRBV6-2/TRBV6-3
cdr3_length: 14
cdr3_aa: CASRGAGETYEQYF
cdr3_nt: TGTGCCAGCAGAGGGGCGGGGGAGACCTACGAGCAGTACTTC

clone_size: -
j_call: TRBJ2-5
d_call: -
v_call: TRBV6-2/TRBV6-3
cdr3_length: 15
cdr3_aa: CASSYGGHVTETQYF
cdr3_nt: TGTGCCAGCAGTTACGGGGGGCACGTCACGGAGACCCAGTACTTC

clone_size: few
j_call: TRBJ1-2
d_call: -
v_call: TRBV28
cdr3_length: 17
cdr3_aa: CASSLSGGSQANYGYTF
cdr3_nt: TGTGCCAGCAGTTTATCGGGGGGTTCCCAAGCTAACTATGGCTACACCTTC

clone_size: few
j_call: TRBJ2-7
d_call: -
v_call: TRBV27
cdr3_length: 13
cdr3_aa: CATSEAGRNEQYF
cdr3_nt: TGTGCCACCTCAGAGGCAGGGCGCAACGAGCAGTACTTC

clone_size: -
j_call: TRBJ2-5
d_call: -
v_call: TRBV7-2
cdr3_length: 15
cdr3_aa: CASSSPGLQGETQYF
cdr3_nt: TGTGCCAGCAGCTCCCCGGGACTTCAGGGAGAGACCCAGTACTTC

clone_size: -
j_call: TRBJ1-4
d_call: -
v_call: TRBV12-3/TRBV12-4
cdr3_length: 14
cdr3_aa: CASSTGTSNEKLFF
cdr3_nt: TGTGCCAGCAGTACCGGGACATCAAATGAAAAACTGTTTTTT

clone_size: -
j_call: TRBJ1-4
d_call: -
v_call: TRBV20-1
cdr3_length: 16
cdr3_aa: CSASPTLGAHREKLFF
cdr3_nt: TGCAGTGCTAGCCCCACCCTGGGGGCTCATCGGGAAAAACTGTTTTTT

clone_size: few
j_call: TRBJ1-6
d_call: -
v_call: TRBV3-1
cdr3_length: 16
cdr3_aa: CASSLMPGSTLSPLHF
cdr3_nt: TGTGCCAGCAGCCTTATGCCCGGGTCAACCCTTTCACCCCTCCACTTT

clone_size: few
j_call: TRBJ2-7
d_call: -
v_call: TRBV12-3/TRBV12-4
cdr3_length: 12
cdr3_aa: CASSLWRNEQYF
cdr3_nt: TGTGCCAGCAGTTTGTGGAGGAACGAGCAGTACTTC

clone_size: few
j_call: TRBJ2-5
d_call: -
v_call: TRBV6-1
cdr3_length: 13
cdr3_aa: CASSRQAGETQYF
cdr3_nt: TGTGCCAGCAGTCGACAGGCGGGAGAGACCCAGTACTTC

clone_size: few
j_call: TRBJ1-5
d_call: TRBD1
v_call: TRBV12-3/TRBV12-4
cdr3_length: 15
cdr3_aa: CASSFQGGTNQPQHF
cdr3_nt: TGTGCCAGCAGTTTCCAGGGGGGGACCAATCAGCCCCAGCATTTT

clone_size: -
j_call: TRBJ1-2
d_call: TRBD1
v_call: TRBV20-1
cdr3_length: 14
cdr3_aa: CSAPSGTGFYGYTF
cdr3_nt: TGCAGTGCCCCATCCGGGACAGGGTTCTATGGCTACACCTTC

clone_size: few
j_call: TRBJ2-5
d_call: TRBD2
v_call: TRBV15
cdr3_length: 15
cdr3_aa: CATNIAGGIGETQYF
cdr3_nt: TGTGCCACCAATATAGCGGGGGGGATAGGAGAGACCCAGTACTTC

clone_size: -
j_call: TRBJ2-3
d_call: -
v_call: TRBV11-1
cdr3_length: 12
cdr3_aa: CASSLGLVTQYF
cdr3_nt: TGTGCCAGCAGCTTAGGCCTAGTCACGCAGTATTTT

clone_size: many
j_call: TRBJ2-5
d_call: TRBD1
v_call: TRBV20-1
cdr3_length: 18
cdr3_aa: CSARDFVGTGLYQETQYF
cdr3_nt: TGCAGTGCTAGAGATTTCGTTGGGACAGGCTTGTACCAAGAGACCCAGTACTTC

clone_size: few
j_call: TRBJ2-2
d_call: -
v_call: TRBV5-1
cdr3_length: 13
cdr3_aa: CASSLEGSGELFF
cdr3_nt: TGCGCCAGCAGCTTGGAGGGGTCCGGGGAGCTGTTTTTT

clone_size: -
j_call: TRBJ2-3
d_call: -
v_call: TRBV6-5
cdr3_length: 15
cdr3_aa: CASSYGGSSTDTQYF
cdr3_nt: TGTGCCAGCAGTTATGGCGGGTCCAGCACAGATACGCAGTATTTT

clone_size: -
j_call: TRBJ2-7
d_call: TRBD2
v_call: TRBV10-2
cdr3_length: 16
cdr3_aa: CASAKTSGGAKSEQYF
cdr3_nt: TGCGCCAGCGCCAAGACTAGCGGGGGGGCAAAATCCGAGCAGTACTTC

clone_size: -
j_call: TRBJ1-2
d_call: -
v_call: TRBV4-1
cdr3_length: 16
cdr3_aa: CASSQGFKTLAKGYTF
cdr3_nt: TGCGCCAGCAGCCAAGGGTTTAAGACACTAGCAAAGGGCTACACCTTC

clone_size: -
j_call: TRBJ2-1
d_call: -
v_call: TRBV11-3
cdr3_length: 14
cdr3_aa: CASSLGGTNNEQFF
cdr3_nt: TGTGCCAGCAGCTTAGGAGGTACGAACAATGAGCAGTTCTTC